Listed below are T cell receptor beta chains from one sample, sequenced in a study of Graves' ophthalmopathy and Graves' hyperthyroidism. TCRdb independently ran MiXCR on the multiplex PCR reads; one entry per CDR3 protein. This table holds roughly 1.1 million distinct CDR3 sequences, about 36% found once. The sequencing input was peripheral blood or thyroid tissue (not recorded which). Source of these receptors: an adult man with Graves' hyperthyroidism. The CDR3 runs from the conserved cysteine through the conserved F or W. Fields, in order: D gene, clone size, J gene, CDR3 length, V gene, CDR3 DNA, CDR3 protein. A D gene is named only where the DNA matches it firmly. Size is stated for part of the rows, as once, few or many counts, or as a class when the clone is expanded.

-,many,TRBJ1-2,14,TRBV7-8,TGTGCCAGCAGCTTAGGACAGCCTTTCTATGGCTACACCTTC,CASSLGQPFYGYTF
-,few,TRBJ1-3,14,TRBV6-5,TGTGCCAGCAGTTACAATGGGGGCGAAAACACCATATATTTT,CASSYNGGENTIYF
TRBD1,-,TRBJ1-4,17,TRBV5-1,TGCGCCAGCAGCTTGGAAACACAGGGGGCTACGAGGGAAAAACTGTTTTTT,CASSLETQGATREKLFF
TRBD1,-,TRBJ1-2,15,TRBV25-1,TGTGCCAGCAGTGCTAGGGCCGGGACAGACTATGGCTACACCTTC,CASSARAGTDYGYTF
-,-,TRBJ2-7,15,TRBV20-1,TGCAGTGCTTCTCAGCAGGGGGGCGTCTCCTACGAGCAGTACTTC,CSASQQGGVSYEQYF
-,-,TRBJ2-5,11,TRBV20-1,TGCAGTGCCGAGGGACGAGAGACCCAGTACTTC,CSAEGRETQYF
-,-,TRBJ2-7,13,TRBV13,TGTGCCAGCAGCGGACGGATCACCTACGAGCAGTACTTC,CASSGRITYEQYF
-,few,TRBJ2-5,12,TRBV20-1,TGCAGTGCTAGAGTTACCGTGGAGACCCAGTACTTC,CSARVTVETQYF
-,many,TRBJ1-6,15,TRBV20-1,TGCAGTGTTCTACGCATACAGGGTCGCCGCTCACCCCTCCACTTT,CSVLRIQGRRSPLHF
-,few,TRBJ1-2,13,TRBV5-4,TGTGCCAGCAGCCAAACGACAGAGCATGGCTACACCTTC,CASSQTTEHGYTF
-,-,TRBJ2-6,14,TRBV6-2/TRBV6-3,TGTGCCACCAGCGCGGGGTCTGGGGCCAACGTCCTGACTTTC,CATSAGSGANVLTF
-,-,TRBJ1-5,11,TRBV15,TGTGCCACCAGCAGAGATCTGTCCCAGCATTTT,CATSRDLSQHF
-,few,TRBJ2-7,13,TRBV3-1,TGTGCCAGCAGCGCCCCAGGCGGAGGCGAGCAGTACTTC,CASSAPGGGEQYF
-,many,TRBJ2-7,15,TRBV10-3,TGTGCCACCTTCCCATCGGGGATGGGATCCTACGAGCAGTACTTC,CATFPSGMGSYEQYF
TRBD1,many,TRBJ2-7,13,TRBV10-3,TGTGCCATCAGCCGGGACAGATCCTACGAGCAGTACTTC,CAISRDRSYEQYF